This T cell receptor (beta chain) was recorded in a study of PD-1 blockade in classical Hodgkin lymphoma. All trial patients relapsed after autologous stem cell transplantation. Produced via immunoSEQ multiplex PCR; TCRdb's table is partial and in-frame only. Seen here are 20,000 to 30,000 clones, around 81% observed once, and the top ten hold about 19%. Germline loops: CDR1 SGDLS, CDR2 YYNGEE. Trimming removed 3 bases at V and 0 bases at J, with 7 bases between. The CDR3 extends over 15 amino acids. The sequence came from a human donor with classical Hodgkin lymphoma. J is TRBJ1-6 and V is TRBV9; unclear D gene. The sample consisted of peripheral blood mononuclear cells (PBMCs), taken before the second cycle of nivolumab. CDR3: CASSAASSYNSPLHF. CDR3 nucleotides: TGTGCCAGCAGCGCGGCCAGCTCCTATAATTCACCCCTCCACTTT.